A selection of T cell receptor beta chains follows, all from one sample in a study of T cells expressing NK-cell markers. TCRdb reanalyzed the 5' RACE reads and collapses them to one entry per CDR3 protein, without DNA. Its clone listing holds some 110,000 distinct CDR3 sequences. Sequencing used blood T cells: a sorted CD56 or NKG2C T cell subset, CD4+ or CD8+ T cells, or bulk PBMC T cells (not recorded which). These receptors all come from a woman between 18 and 69 years old in good health. Both conserved end residues are part of each CDR3. The listing skips clone size in some rows; elsewhere it reads once, few, many or a size class.

j_call cdr3_length clone_size v_call cdr3_aa
TRBJ2-1 16 . TRBV6-5 CASSYEYGYSYNEQFF
TRBJ1-5 17 . TRBV27 CASSLYGQGDDYQPQHF
TRBJ2-1 15 . TRBV13 CASSLGPGLHNEQFF
TRBJ2-1 15 . TRBV7-9 CASSLAYSGGHEQFF
TRBJ1-1 15 . TRBV5-4 CASSLANRGNTEAFF
TRBJ2-7 14 . TRBV10-3 CAISDRDSSYEQYF
TRBJ2-1 14 . TRBV15 CATSRDRAFNEQFF
TRBJ2-1 12 . TRBV20-1 CSARDVTSEQFF
TRBJ2-5 13 . TRBV19 CASSLATQETQYF
TRBJ1-5 15 . TRBV30 CAWSPGAGSNQPQHF
TRBJ1-1 13 . TRBV27 CASSGIMNTEAFF
TRBJ2-1 16 . TRBV5-5 CASSLEGTSGTNEQFF
TRBJ2-3 17 . TRBV15 CATSRDPREVSTDTQYF
TRBJ2-3 14 . TRBV4-2 CASTPGGYTDTQYF
TRBJ2-7 15 . TRBV5-6 CASSLGGDGGIEQYF
TRBJ2-5 14 . TRBV4-3 CASSPRDREETQYF
TRBJ2-5 17 . TRBV24-1 CATSGVGETVYQETQYF
TRBJ2-3 14 . TRBV12-3/TRBV12-4 CASSTGSAGDTQYF
TRBJ1-1 13 . TRBV7-9 CASSPTGNTEAFF
TRBJ2-7 15 . TRBV7-9 CASSDMGGATYEQYF
TRBJ2-3 15 . TRBV4-1 CASSQWGGRGDTQYF
TRBJ2-7 16 . TRBV5-1 CASSFTSGLAAYEQYF
TRBJ2-1 15 . TRBV20-1 CSARWLAGSTSEQFF
TRBJ2-2 17 . TRBV4-3 CASSQGLAGENTGELFF
TRBJ2-1 11 . TRBV29-1 CSLLTMGEQFF
TRBJ1-4 15 . TRBV7-8 CASSRPEAFNEKLFF
TRBJ1-4 12 . TRBV7-9 CASSFRDEKLFF
TRBJ2-5 14 . TRBV6-1 CASRSSGSGETQYF
TRBJ2-1 17 . TRBV20-1 CSAGEATSGASYNEQFF
TRBJ1-6 20 . TRBV15 CATSRENPGQVGVRNSPLHF
TRBJ1-1 15 . TRBV11-2 CASSFPGQLRTEAFF
TRBJ2-3 12 . TRBV15 CATTLGGDTQYF
TRBJ1-1 14 . TRBV28 CASSLRGGGTEAFF
TRBJ1-2 16 . TRBV4-3 CASSQDPRGQSYGYTF
TRBJ2-2 15 . TRBV7-3 CASSLGLGDTGELFF
TRBJ2-5 14 . TRBV12-3/TRBV12-4 CASGTLAAQETQYF
TRBJ1-4 16 . TRBV6-2/TRBV6-3 CASSYWGRATNEKLFF
TRBJ1-2 13 . TRBV27 CASSYRGGYGYTF
TRBJ2-1 15 . TRBV2 CASMLGSVLDNEQFF
TRBJ2-7 14 . TRBV10-3 CAIRGSRDSYEQYF
TRBJ2-1 13 . TRBV20-1 CSPLEGFYNEQFF
TRBJ2-5 11 . TRBV6-6 CASSLAETQYF
TRBJ1-1 15 . TRBV18 CASSPFDRRQTEAFF
TRBJ2-3 17 . TRBV24-1 CATSTRGGGHGTDTQYF
TRBJ1-1 15 . TRBV6-2/TRBV6-3 CASSHRDYLNTEAFF
TRBJ1-1 13 large TRBV4-3 CASSQEAESEAFF
TRBJ1-6 16 . TRBV20-1 CSARQQGIVYNSPLHF
TRBJ1-4 15 . TRBV12-3/TRBV12-4 CASSFGQAGGEKLFF
TRBJ2-1 14 . TRBV29-1 CSVEGSGMGHEQFF
TRBJ2-2 16 . TRBV28 CASSPPSGTNTGELFF
TRBJ2-7 16 . TRBV7-9 CASSIAPGLDAYEQYF
TRBJ2-3 15 . TRBV4-1 CASSQTSGGADTQYF
TRBJ2-2 16 . TRBV4-3 CASSQDWSSGTGELFF
TRBJ1-2 16 . TRBV9 CASSPMGATGNYGYTF
TRBJ2-7 21 . TRBV20-1 CSARSYVSFGDSYNSSYEQYF
TRBJ2-1 16 . TRBV4-3 CASSQELTTFRDEQFF
TRBJ2-5 15 . TRBV4-1 CASSQEVRYQETQYF
TRBJ2-5 12 . TRBV29-1 CSAESGPPTQYF
TRBJ2-1 11 . TRBV20-1 CSARDLQADIF